These 29 T cell receptor beta chains originate from one sample sequenced in a study of cytomegalovirus exposure and HLA in healthy donors. The PCR employed 60 Vbeta primers together with 13 Jbeta primers. Data came from immunoSEQ multiplex PCR; TCRdb stores just in-frame clones and leaves some out. This table holds roughly 230,000 clones, about 85% found once. Sample: PBMCs. The receptors shown here come from a girl aged 2-9 years in good health and CMV-seronegative.

This chain connects TRBV18 to TRBJ1-6, with 11 bases aligning to TRBD1. This CDR3 region has 16 residues. Trimming took 4 bases from V and 7 from J; bases not matched to a gene: 6. From germline, CDR1 is KGHSH and CDR2 LQKENI. The CDR3, as DNA: TGTGCCAGCTCACTCGGGACAGGGGGGAGGAATTCACCCCTCCACTTT. Protein product: CASSLGTGGRNSPLHF.

V and J are TRBV19 and TRBJ1-5, with D perhaps matching TRBD1 (5 bases). The CDR3 spans 18 residues. V gave up 7 bases and J gave up 2 bases, with 24 bases separating them. In germline, CDR1 is LNHDA, CDR2 SQIVND (reference sequence). The CDR3 bases are TGTGCCAGTAATTTAAAGTTGATAGGGGCGTTTGGCAATCAGCCCCAGCATTTT. The encoded protein is CASNLKLIGAFGNQPQHF.

This chain joins TRBV4-2 and TRBJ2-1, with TRBD2 matching over 8 bases. Trimming removed 4 bases from V and 7 bases from J; junction bases left unmatched: 15. The CDR3 is 17 residues long. Germline V gives CDR1 LGHNA, CDR2 YNFKEQ. As DNA, the CDR3 is TGTGCCAGCAGCCCAGGAGGGTCGGGACTAGGGGGAAATGAGCAGTTCTTC. Residues: CASSPGGSGLGGNEQFF.

The V call is TRBV6-6, the J call TRBJ2-7; TRBD1 aligns across 7 bases. V lost 8 bases to trimming and J lost 7 bases; unmatched junction nucleotides: 20. Germline CDR1 reads MNHNY; CDR2 reads SVGAGI (reference sequence). The CDR3 totals 16 residues. Written as DNA, the CDR3 is TGTGCCAGCGGCTCCCACCGACAGGGCGGTTTGGAAGAGCAGTACTTC. Translated, it gives CASGSHRQGGLEEQYF.

This sequence joins TRBV12-5 and TRBJ2-7, with D perhaps matching TRBD1 (7 bases). The CDR3 spans 13 residues. The V end was cut by 7 bases, the J end by 4 bases, with 14 bases between. Germline loops: CDR1 LGHNT, CDR2 FRNRAP. The CDR3 region has the DNA TGTGCTAGTGCCCAGACAGGGAGGTACGAGCAGTACTTC. Amino acid sequence: CASAQTGRYEQYF.

The chain is built from TRBV7-9 and TRBJ1-4; TRBD1 matches at 9 bases. The CDR3 runs 15 residues. The junction had 8 bases not matched to a gene; V was cut back by 5 bases and J by 7 bases. Germline values: CDR1 SEHNR, CDR2 FQNEAQ (reference sequence). This CDR3 is CASSVGDRVGEKLFF. In DNA, the CDR3 is TGTGCCAGCAGCGTAGGGGACAGGGTCGGTGAAAAACTGTTTTTT.

The chain combines TRBV19 with TRBJ1-4; TRBD1 aligns across 8 bases. CDR1 LNHDA and CDR2 SQIVND come from the germline V gene (reference sequence). The J segment lost 7 bases and the V segment lost 7 bases, leaving 8 bases of the junction unmatched. The CDR3 totals 14 residues. The CDR3 DNA reads as TGTGCCAGTACCACGACAGGGGCCGGTGAAAAACTGTTTTTT. It specifies CASTTTGAGEKLFF.

The gene calls are TRBV15 and TRBJ1-2, with a tentative D call TRBD1 (6 bases). Germline CDR1 is LNHNV and CDR2 is YYDKDF (reference sequence). The CDR3 extends over 14 amino acids. Trimming shortened V by 1 base and J by 5 bases, and 11 bases separated the two germline ends. CDR3 protein: CATSRASGAYGYTF. The CDR3 DNA reads TGTGCCACCAGCAGAGCATCAGGGGCGTATGGCTACACCTTC.

The V and J genes are TRBV28 and TRBJ2-1; D gene unclear. The CDR3 has 15 residues. Germline CDR1 reads MDHEN; CDR2 reads SYDVKM. V was trimmed by 6 bases and J by 0 bases, leaving 12 bases between them. The CDR3 protein is CASRARRSSYNEQFF. The CDR3 DNA follows: TGTGCCAGCAGGGCTCGGCGGAGCTCCTACAATGAGCAGTTCTTC.

The chain joins TRBV4-1 to TRBJ1-1, with a possible D match to TRBD1 (6 bases). Germline V gene data show CDR1 as MGHRA and CDR2 as YSYEKL. This CDR3 has 14 amino acids. The V and J ends lost 4 bases and 4 bases respectively, with 13 bases between them. CDR3 amino acids: CASSLQGVSTEAFF. The DNA of the CDR3 is TGCGCCAGCAGCCTACAGGGAGTGAGCACTGAAGCTTTCTTT.

The chain combines TRBV27 with TRBJ2-1, with D perhaps TRBD2 (5 bases). The CDR3 extends over 16 amino acids. Germline CDR1 reads MNHEY; CDR2 reads SMNVEV (reference sequence). Trimming stripped 3 bases from V and 4 bases from J, with 16 bases between. CDR3 nucleotides: TGTGCCAGCAGTTTGGTGCACCGGGAATTTTACAATGAGCAGTTCTTC. Translated, it gives CASSLVHREFYNEQFF.

The chain links TRBV5-6 to TRBJ2-7; 9 positions match TRBD1. Trimming took 2 bases from V and 4 from J; bases not matched to a gene: 7. This CDR3 has 15 residues. Germline assignment: CDR1 SGHDT and CDR2 YYEEEE. In nucleotides, the CDR3 is TGTGCCAGCAGCTTTGCTGGACAGGGGTCATACGAGCAGTACTTC. Its translation is CASSFAGQGSYEQYF.

The chain recombines TRBV29-1 with TRBJ2-5; D possibly corresponds to TRBD1 (6 bases). V lost 1 base, J lost 1 base, and 16 bases lay in between. Germline V gene sequence: CDR1 SQVTM, CDR2 ANQGSEA. The CDR3 consists of 16 residues. CDR3 DNA: TGCAGCGTTGAAGGGCTGGCAGGGGTTTCCCAAGAGACCCAGTACTTC. Encoded protein: CSVEGLAGVSQETQYF. Full variable domain (remainder filled in from reference TRBV29-1 and TRBJ2-5): SAVISQKPSRDICQRGTSLTIQCQVDSQVTMMFWYRQQPGQSLTLIATANQGSEATYESGFVIDKFPISRPNLTFSTLTVSNMSPEDSSIYLCSVEGLAGVSQETQYFGPGTRLLVL.

In its sample, this clone was seen once. The chain uses TRBV7-7 and TRBJ1-5; TRBD1 matches 7 bases. Germline loops: CDR1 SSHAT, CDR2 FNYEAQ (reference sequence). The trim removed 5 bases at V and 2 bases at J, leaving 9 bases unmatched. The CDR3 sequence is 16 residues long. The CDR3 nucleotides read TGTGCCAGCAGCCTCGCAAGGGGGCGAGGCAATCAGCCCCAGCATTTT. It codes for CASSLARGRGNQPQHF.

Comments on this clone: Other DNA sequences from this sample encode an identical CDR3 as well. The rearrangement uses TRBV5-1 and TRBJ2-3; 7 bases are a match to TRBD1. Trimming at V came to 0 bases and at J to 0 bases, leaving 1 base not matched to a gene. Per germline, CDR1 SGHRS and CDR2 YFSETQ. The length of the CDR3 is 15 residues. DNA for the CDR3: TGCGCCAGCAGCTTGGAGGGGGCGAGCACAGATACGCAGTATTTT. Translation: CASSLEGASTDTQYF.

This clone was seen only a few times. The chain carries TRBV19 and TRBJ1-1, with D possibly being TRBD1 (5 bases). Looked up from germline, CDR1 is LNHDA and CDR2 is SQIVND (reference sequence). V shed 6 bases and J shed 2 bases, with 13 bases lying between them. CDR3 length: 14 amino acids. The DNA of the CDR3 is TGTGCCAGTAGCGGGCGGGGGACCAACACTGAAGCTTTCTTT. This gives the protein CASSGRGTNTEAFF.

This chain connects TRBV5-1 to TRBJ2-3, with D possibly being TRBD1 (6 bases). The V gene lost 0 bases and the J gene lost 0 bases, with 17 bases spanning the gap. The germline V gene has CDR1 SGHRS and CDR2 YFSETQ. CDR3 length: 18 residues. CDR3 sequence: CASSLARFRGQSTDTQYF. In DNA form, the CDR3 reads TGCGCCAGCAGCTTGGCCAGGTTTAGGGGACAAAGCACAGATACGCAGTATTTT. Complete variable domain (other parts from reference TRBV5-1 and TRBJ2-3): KAGVTQTPRYLIKTRGQQVTLSCSPISGHRSVSWYQQTPGQGLQFLFEYFSETQRNKGNFPGRFSGRQFSNSRSEMNVSTLELGDSALYLCASSLARFRGQSTDTQYFGPGTRLTVL.

The chain recombines TRBV27 with TRBJ2-5; maybe TRBD1 (6 bases). The CDR3 contains 14 residues. V was cut by 6 bases and J by 7 bases, with 18 bases left in between. CDR1 is MNHEY, CDR2 SMNVEV, per germline (reference sequence). In nucleotides, the CDR3 is TGTGCCAGCAGCCACGAACCGGGACAAACGACCCAGTACTTC. This translates into CASSHEPGQTTQYF.

The chain combines TRBV4-1 with TRBJ2-1; D is perhaps TRBD2 (6 bases). The CDR3 consists of 15 residues. Germline loops: CDR1 MGHRA, CDR2 YSYEKL. V dropped 4 bases and J dropped 6 bases, with 16 bases sitting between them. CDR3 bases: TGCGCCAGCAGCCCCAGTAGCGGTGCCTCCAATGAGCAGTTCTTC. The encoded protein is CASSPSSGASNEQFF.

The rearrangement uses TRBV7-9 and TRBJ2-7; no clear D gene. The V end was cut by 2 bases, the J end by 2 bases, with 7 bases between. The CDR3 consists of 13 residues. Germline loops: CDR1 SEHNR, CDR2 FQNEAQ (reference sequence). CDR3 DNA: TGTGCCAGCAGCTTAAGCCCCACCTACGAGCAGTACTTC. This codes for CASSLSPTYEQYF.

A single count supports this clone. The V call is TRBV7-8, the J call TRBJ2-2; D is possibly TRBD1 (6 bases). Trimming removed 2 bases from V and 4 bases from J, with 11 bases in between. The CDR3 has 15 residues. The V gene's germline CDR1 is SGHVS and CDR2 FQNEAQ. The CDR3 bases are TGTGCCAGCAGCTTAAAACAGGGTATCACCGGGGAGCTGTTTTTT. It is translated as CASSLKQGITGELFF. The full variable domain, completed using reference TRBV7-8 and TRBJ2-2, is GAGVSQSPRYKVAKRGQDVALRCDPISGHVSLFWYQQALGQGPEFLTYFQNEAQLDKSGLPSDRFFAERPEGSVSTLKIQRTQQEDSAVYLCASSLKQGITGELFFGEGSRLTVL.

This clone occurred a few times. V usage is TRBV29-1 and J usage is TRBJ2-5; a weak D match, TRBD2 (6 bases). This CDR3 comprises 12 residues. CDR1 and CDR2 (germline): SQVTM, ANQGSEA. Trimming shortened V by 5 bases and J by 3 bases, and 10 bases separated the two germline ends. Here the CDR3 reads CSVLPGEETQYF. In DNA form, the CDR3 reads TGCAGCGTTCTGCCGGGGGAAGAGACCCAGTACTTC.

The V and J genes are TRBV30 and TRBJ2-5; unclear D gene. V was pared by 3 bases and J by 5 bases, with 7 bases between. Germline CDR1 GTSNPN, CDR2 SVGIG (reference sequence). This CDR3 has 11 residues. In DNA, the CDR3 is TGTGCCTGGAGAACATGGGAGACCCAGTACTTC. The encoded protein is CAWRTWETQYF.

The CDR3 sequence is CASSLSYTDTQYF. DNA for the CDR3: TGCGCCAGCAGCTTGTCCTACACAGATACGCAGTATTTT. The chain has TRBV5-1 and TRBJ2-3; D ambiguous. V was cut by 1 base and J by 2 bases, with 5 bases left in between. The CDR3 extends over 13 amino acids. Germline V gives CDR1 SGHRS, CDR2 YFSETQ.

The DNA of the CDR3 is TGTGCCAGCAGTTACTCTGGGACAGTACATTCACCCCTCCACTTT. Amino acids: CASSYSGTVHSPLHF. This chain joins TRBV6-5 and TRBJ1-6, with 7 bases that match TRBD1. V lost 0 bases to trimming and J lost 8 bases; unmatched junction nucleotides: 4. The CDR3 is 15 amino acids. Germline CDR1 is MNHEY and CDR2 is SVGAGI.

The chain has TRBV7-9 and TRBJ1-5, with 7 bases identical to TRBD1. CDR1 and CDR2 (germline): SEHNR, FQNEAQ (reference sequence). Trimming cost V 2 bases and J 4 bases; bases outside gene matches: 2. This CDR3 spans 14 amino acids. CDR3 residues: CASSLMGQNQPQHF. DNA for the CDR3: TGTGCCAGCAGCTTAATGGGACAGAATCAGCCCCAGCATTTT.

Only a few counts were recorded for this clone. The rearrangement uses TRBV10-1 and TRBJ1-1, with D maybe TRBD1 (6 bases). V lost 5 bases, J lost 0 bases, and 10 bases lay in between. The CDR3 covers 14 residues. Looked up from germline, CDR1 is WNHNN and CDR2 is SYGVQD (reference sequence). In nucleotides, the CDR3 is TGCGCCAGCAGTCCGACAGGAATGAACACTGAAGCTTTCTTT. Amino acid sequence: CASSPTGMNTEAFF.

This chain uses TRBV9 with TRBJ2-5, with 12 positions matching TRBD1. Germline V gene data show CDR1 as SGDLS and CDR2 as YYNGEE. The CDR3 runs to 17 residues. V lost 3 bases to trimming and J lost 5 bases; unmatched junction nucleotides: 11. The CDR3 sequence is CASSAYAGTGGRETQYF. In DNA form, the CDR3 reads TGTGCCAGCAGCGCCTACGCTGGGACAGGGGGCAGGGAGACCCAGTACTTC.

V is TRBV29-1 and J is TRBJ2-3, with D possibly matching TRBD1 (6 bases). V lost 7 bases to trimming and J lost 6 bases, with 17 bases between them. Germline CDR1 reads SQVTM; CDR2 reads ANQGSEA. The CDR3 length is 13 residues. The CDR3 nucleotides are TGCAGCGCAATACAGGGTGGGGCGGATACGCAGTATTTT. This sequence encodes CSAIQGGADTQYF.